The rows below give T cell receptor beta chains drawn from one sample of a study of blood T cell repertoires in COVID-19. Sequencing was performed with immunoSEQ multiplex PCR; in TCRdb, only in-frame clones are kept and a portion is missing. The sample shows 110,000 to 150,000 clones, 75% to 90% of them seen only once. The sample taken for sequencing was peripheral blood. These receptors originate from an elderly woman with acute or convalescent COVID-19. Both conserved end residues are part of each CDR3.

CDR3,V,J
CASSLFGGGISPLHF,TRBV27,TRBJ1-6
CASTLAGNYEQYF,TRBV28,TRBJ2-7
CATQKLGTYEQYF,TRBV10-2,TRBJ2-7
CASSESSGGATDTQYF,TRBV2,TRBJ2-3
CASSWGPYSNQPQHF,TRBV7-6,TRBJ1-5
CASSLSAVATDTQYF,TRBV5-1,TRBJ2-3
CASSEESPGAQYF,TRBV25-1,TRBJ2-3
CASSEGGLTYEQYF,TRBV10-1,TRBJ2-7
CASSRTGRNTEAFF,TRBV6-5,TRBJ1-1
CSASPFWAGNQPQHF,TRBV20-1,TRBJ1-5
CASSLFRGTYNSPLHF,TRBV5-6,TRBJ1-6
CASSLKRGGNEQFF,TRBV11-3,TRBJ2-1
CASMRTYEQYF,TRBV12-3/TRBV12-4,TRBJ2-7
CASSDLGIGPLAGAPNEQFF,TRBV2,TRBJ2-1
CASSQDRGQMNTEAFF,TRBV4-1,TRBJ1-1
CAWSAYQGGAYGFYEQYF,TRBV30,TRBJ2-7
CASSETGGTGELFF,TRBV10-1,TRBJ2-2
CATSETDSLSNQPQHF,TRBV24-1,TRBJ1-5
CASSSDTPNTGELFF,TRBV5-1,TRBJ2-2
CVGQDANTGELFF,TRBV28,TRBJ2-2
CASSDSSPGTVKEKLFF,TRBV5-1,TRBJ1-4
CASSQYSGTYSGNTIYF,TRBV7-2,TRBJ1-3
CASRRDAGGLRGLTLHF,TRBV7-8,TRBJ1-6
CTSSQDGGGGQYF,TRBV1,TRBJ2-7
CASSQPRRGTDTQYF,TRBV28,TRBJ2-3
CASSLNRGRSPLHF,TRBV5-6,TRBJ1-6
CASSPTGLRLKLFF,TRBV6-5,TRBJ1-4
CASSPGLAAYNEQFF,TRBV4-1,TRBJ2-1
CASRSGNQPQHF,TRBV27,TRBJ1-5
CASSPIPPGDGEKLFF,TRBV18,TRBJ1-4
CASSSLGTAYGYTF,TRBV5-5,TRBJ1-2
CASSPSRGIRDEQYF,TRBV28,TRBJ2-7
CASSRWRDEQFF,TRBV10-2,TRBJ2-1
CASSLTSSSGGAYEQYF,TRBV7-3,TRBJ2-7
CASSLVRDSEGYTF,TRBV7-9,TRBJ1-2
CATSRDRVSYQPQHF,TRBV15,TRBJ1-5
CATSDPRDRTDGYTF,TRBV24-1,TRBJ1-2
CASSLSGFSGNTIYF,TRBV27,TRBJ1-3
CASSLQGYSNQPQHF,TRBV5-1,TRBJ1-5
CASSLSFSTSRGAGQFF,TRBV27,TRBJ2-1
CASSRGRRETQYF,TRBV18,TRBJ2-5
CATSDASDRFTNEKLFF,TRBV24-1,TRBJ1-4
CASSYRGIRETQYF,TRBV6-5,TRBJ2-5
CAIRNIQGGNSPLHF,TRBV10-3,TRBJ1-6
CASSLGGTVYGYTF,TRBV7-2,TRBJ1-2
CASSELQAYEQYF,TRBV6-1,TRBJ2-7
CAWNRGFTEAFF,TRBV30,TRBJ1-1
CASRGTATNEKLFF,TRBV27,TRBJ1-4
CASSPSVRGRNTEAFF,TRBV5-5,TRBJ1-1
CASSYWGIGTGFGELFF,TRBV5-1,TRBJ2-2
CASSLYREGGTEAFF,TRBV7-8,TRBJ1-1
CASSPPDSSYNEQFF,TRBV18,TRBJ2-1